This passage covers 21 T cell receptor beta chains from one sample sequenced in a study of blood T cell repertoires in COVID-19. Profiled with immunoSEQ multiplex PCR; TCRdb holds only in-frame clones, not every one. The sample records over 55,000 clones, 70% to 90% being singletons. Sequenced input: PBMCs or T cells enriched from blood (not recorded which). The receptor source for this set is a woman aged 40 to 55 with acute COVID-19.

The V and J genes are TRBV28 and TRBJ2-5; tentative D call: TRBD1 (6 bases). Trimming shortened V by 7 bases and J by 2 bases, and 17 bases separated the two germline ends. The CDR3 contains 15 residues. Germline loops: CDR1 MDHEN, CDR2 SYDVKM. This chain's CDR3 is CASKIRTGLQETQYF. CDR3 sequence (DNA): TGTGCCAGCAAGATTCGTACAGGGCTGCAAGAGACCCAGTACTTC.

This clone was counted once. DNA of the CDR3: TGTGCCAGCAGCTTAATCGGCGGGCAGGAAGAGACCCAGTACTTC. Its translation is CASSLIGGQEETQYF. The rearrangement joins TRBV7-3 to TRBJ2-5; a possible D gene is TRBD2 (5 bases). The CDR3 extends over 15 amino acids. Germline CDR1 reads SGHTA; CDR2 reads FQGTGA. V was cut by 1 base and J by 3 bases, with 12 bases left in between.

This chain connects TRBV5-1 to TRBJ2-3, with 10 bases fitting TRBD2. The germline gives CDR1 SGHRS, CDR2 YFSETQ. The CDR3 length is 15 residues. The V and J ends lost 2 bases and 5 bases, in that order; junction bases with no gene match: 5. This CDR3 is CASSLGLAGVDTQYF. The DNA for the CDR3 is TGCGCCAGCAGCTTAGGGCTAGCGGGAGTAGATACGCAGTATTTT.

Here the CDR3 DNA reads TGTGCCAGCAGCTCGACAGCTGAAGCTTTCTTT. Translated, it gives CASSSTAEAFF. The chain combines TRBV14 with TRBJ1-1; D might be TRBD1 (5 bases). In germline, CDR1 is SGHDN, CDR2 FVKESK. Deletions cut 5 bases from V and 6 bases from J, with 7 bases between. This CDR3 is built from 11 residues.

The chain employs TRBV28 and TRBJ2-5; the match to TRBD2 covers 8 bases. CDR1 MDHEN and CDR2 SYDVKM come from the germline V gene. Trimming took 3 bases from V and 5 from J; bases not matched to a gene: 5. There are 14 residues in the CDR3. The CDR3 sequence is CASSLFSGVETQYF. The CDR3 DNA sequence: TGTGCCAGCAGTTTGTTTAGCGGGGTTGAGACCCAGTACTTC.

On this clone: The junction departs from germline at one end; a sequencing error may be responsible. The chain carries TRBV19 and TRBJ2-3, with 12 positions matching TRBD2. The CDR3 spans 17 residues. Germline lookup yields CDR1 LNHDA and CDR2 SQIVND (reference sequence). CDR3 sequence reads: CASSLELAGGDTDTQYF. CDR3 DNA sequence: TGTGCCAGTAGTTTAGAGCTAGCGGGGGGGGACACAGATACGCAGTATTTT. Full variable domain (missing parts from reference TRBV19 and TRBJ2-3): DGGITQSPKYLFRKEGQNVTLSCEQNLNHDAMYWYRQDPGQGLRLIYYSQIVNDFQKGDIAEGYSVSREKKESFPLTVTSAQKNPTAFYLCASSLELAGGDTDTQYFGPGTRLTVL.

Here the CDR3 reads CASSLAAAGNTEAFF. In DNA, the CDR3 is TGCGCCAGCAGCTTGGCCGCCGCGGGGAACACTGAAGCTTTCTTT. The chain combines TRBV5-1 with TRBJ1-1; D is uncertain. The ends were cut back, 0 bases at V and 1 base at J, with 10 bases in the middle. Per the germline V gene, CDR1 is SGHRS and CDR2 is YFSETQ. The CDR3 loop spans 15 amino acids.

This clone was found once. V usage is TRBV7-3 and J usage is TRBJ2-3; 12 nucleotides match TRBD2. Trimming removed 5 bases from V and 5 bases from J; junction bases left unmatched: 5. The CDR3 is 15 amino acids. CDR1 and CDR2 from the germline V gene are SGHTA and FQGTGA. CDR3 amino acids: CASSPTTSGGDTQYF. CDR3 in DNA: TGTGCCAGCAGCCCTACGACTAGCGGGGGAGATACGCAGTATTTT.

This rearrangement joins TRBV28 to TRBJ1-2; D call uncertain. Germline V gives CDR1 MDHEN, CDR2 SYDVKM. Trimming left V 2 bases short and J 8 bases short, with 9 bases between. The length of the CDR3 is 12 residues. Here the CDR3 DNA reads TGTGCCAGCAGTTTACTGGAGGAGGGCTACACCTTC. Protein: CASSLLEEGYTF.

The chain employs TRBV2 and TRBJ1-2; 10 nucleotides match TRBD1. This CDR3 region has 17 residues. CDR1 is SNHLY and CDR2 is FYNNEI in the germline V gene. With 2 bases clipped from V and 4 bases from J, the junction kept 10 bases outside the gene matches. Here the CDR3 reads CASSEWDRGLSSYGYTF. The CDR3 DNA reads TGTGCCAGCAGTGAATGGGACAGGGGTCTATCCAGCTATGGCTACACCTTC.

The rearrangement links TRBV10-3 to TRBJ2-1, with 14 bases fitting TRBD2. V dropped 6 bases and J dropped 5; count of bases not matched to a gene: 9. The CDR3 runs 17 residues. CDR1 ENHRY and CDR2 SYGVKD come from the germline V gene. CDR3 bases: TGTGCCATCAGGGGACTAGCGGGAGCGGGATCGAACAATGAGCAGTTCTTC. Amino acids: CAIRGLAGAGSNNEQFF.

This chain links TRBV4-2 with TRBJ2-3, with D unclear. V lost 2 bases, J lost 2 bases, and 11 bases lay in between. Germline values: CDR1 LGHNA, CDR2 YNFKEQ. The CDR3 runs 15 residues. The CDR3 nucleotides are TGTGCCAGCAGCCAAACCCGGGTAGTCACAGATACGCAGTATTTT. This sequence encodes CASSQTRVVTDTQYF.

On this clone itself: The sample holds other DNA sequences that translate to the same CDR3. The DNA of the CDR3 is TGCGCCAGCAGCTTGCGAGGCCTAGGCACAGATACGCAGTATTTT. Amino acid sequence: CASSLRGLGTDTQYF. The chain carries TRBV5-1 and TRBJ2-3; the D is unclear. The CDR3 contains 15 residues. The V end was cut by 1 base, the J end by 1 base, with 10 bases between. Germline-derived CDR1 and CDR2 are SGHRS and YFSETQ.

Only a few counts were recorded for this clone. The chain is built from TRBV28 and TRBJ2-3; TRBD1 agrees at 8 bases. Germline V gives CDR1 MDHEN, CDR2 SYDVKM. V dropped 5 bases and J dropped 2; count of bases not matched to a gene: 15. There are 18 residues in the CDR3. The CDR3 sequence is CASSPGQDLPINTDTQYF. In DNA form, the CDR3 reads TGTGCCAGCAGTCCGGGACAGGATCTTCCCATAAACACAGATACGCAGTATTTT.

V usage is TRBV19 and J usage is TRBJ2-7, with D possibly TRBD2 on 6 matching bases. V dropped 7 bases and J dropped 0 bases, with 13 bases sitting between them. The V gene's germline CDR1 is LNHDA and CDR2 SQIVND (reference sequence). The CDR3 has 14 residues. The CDR3 sequence: CASNAGTLSYEQYF. The CDR3 DNA sequence: TGTGCCAGTAACGCCGGGACTCTCTCCTACGAGCAGTACTTC.

The chain joins TRBV5-4 to TRBJ2-2; the D gene is possibly TRBD2 (7 bases). This CDR3 is 16 amino acids long. V lost 1 base and J 2 bases, leaving 12 bases between the germline ends. CDR1 is SGHNT and CDR2 is YYREEE in the germline V gene (reference sequence). The CDR3 is CASSLRRGLNTGELFF. DNA of the CDR3: TGTGCCAGCAGCTTGCGGCGGGGGCTCAACACCGGGGAGCTGTTTTTT.

This chain joins TRBV4-1 and TRBJ2-3; a weak D match, TRBD2 (6 bases). Germline CDR1 MGHRA, CDR2 YSYEKL. The ends were cut back, 6 bases at V and 0 bases at J, with 16 bases in the middle. CDR3 length: 16 amino acids. The CDR3 region is CASRLTGEYSTDTQYF. CDR3 nucleotides: TGCGCCAGCAGGCTGACGGGGGAATATAGCACAGATACGCAGTATTTT.

The V gene is TRBV2, the J gene TRBJ2-5, with D uncertain. Trimming pared 4 bases from V and 5 bases from J, leaving 8 bases between. The CDR3 is 12 amino acids. Germline assignment: CDR1 SNHLY and CDR2 FYNNEI. The CDR3 is CASSALVETQYF. In nucleotides, the CDR3 is TGTGCCAGCAGTGCCCTAGTTGAGACCCAGTACTTC.

The chain employs TRBV24-1 and TRBJ1-2; D possibly corresponds to TRBD1 (6 bases). Germline CDR1 reads KGHDR; CDR2 reads SFDVKD. This CDR3 has 15 residues. V was cut by 2 bases and J by 4 bases, with 13 bases left in between. CDR3 bases: TGTGCCACCAGTGATTCAGGGGTCCAATTCTATGGCTACACCTTC. Protein sequence: CATSDSGVQFYGYTF.

This rearrangement joins TRBV6-6 to TRBJ1-3; 11 positions agree with TRBD1. Germline CDR1 reads MNHNY; CDR2 reads SVGAGI (reference sequence). The junction had 3 bases not matched to a gene; V was cut back by 8 bases and J by 3 bases. This CDR3 has 14 amino acids. The CDR3 here is CASGQGARGNTIYF. Written as DNA, the CDR3 is TGTGCCAGCGGACAGGGGGCACGTGGAAACACCATATATTTT.

Points on this clone: This sample includes further DNA sequences coding for the same CDR3. This CDR3 is CASSIRDNYEQYF. The CDR3 DNA is TGTGCCAGTAGTATCCGGGACAACTACGAGCAGTACTTC. The chain recombines TRBV19 with TRBJ2-7, with D tentatively TRBD1 (6 bases). V was pared by 3 bases and J by 3 bases, with 9 bases between. Germline V gives CDR1 LNHDA, CDR2 SQIVND (reference sequence). CDR3 length: 13 residues. Full variable domain (remainder filled in from reference TRBV19 and TRBJ2-7): DGGITQSPKYLFRKEGQNVTLSCEQNLNHDAMYWYRQDPGQGLRLIYYSQIVNDFQKGDIAEGYSVSREKKESFPLTVTSAQKNPTAFYLCASSIRDNYEQYFGPGTRLTVT.